These 26 T cell receptor beta chains were sequenced from one sample in a study of CD8 T cells in Susac syndrome. With random hexamers, 0.5 to 1 ug RNA was reverse transcribed. MiXCR, applied by TCRdb to the immunoSEQ multiplex PCR reads, yields one record per CDR3 protein. The sample lists about 300,000 distinct CDR3 sequences; 75% to 85% were seen once. Sequencing was performed on CD8+ T cells from PBMCs. These receptors were obtained from a human donor with multiple sclerosis.

This rearrangement joins TRBV6-2 or TRBV6-3 to TRBJ2-5, with D perhaps given as TRBD1 or TRBD2 (6 bases each). Trimming removed 8 bases at V and 5 bases at J, with 18 bases between. The CDR3 is 14 residues long. Germline CDR1 MNHEY, CDR2 SVGEGT. Here the CDR3 reads CASAGQMRGETQYF. The CDR3 bases are TGTGCCAGCGCGGGACAAATGAGAGGGGAGACCCAGTACTTC.

J is TRBJ1-5 and V is TRBV28, with D tentatively TRBD1 (6 bases). Trimming pared 8 bases from V and 4 bases from J, leaving 12 bases between. This CDR3 comprises 13 residues. Germline CDR1 and CDR2: MDHEN and SYDVKM. The CDR3 reads CASREGGNQPQHF. CDR3 coding DNA: TGTGCCAGCCGGGAAGGGGGTAATCAGCCCCAGCATTTT.

The chain has TRBV7-6 and TRBJ2-7; 7 bases align to TRBD1. The germline CDR1 and CDR2 sequences are SGHVS and FNYEAQ. Losses at the gene ends were 3 bases for V and 1 base for J; bases not matched to a gene: 6. There are 15 residues in the CDR3. The CDR3 spells CASSLGTALSYEQYF. CDR3 coding DNA: TGTGCCAGCAGCTTGGGGACAGCTCTTTCCTACGAGCAGTACTTC.

This chain uses TRBV5-6 with TRBJ2-3; no clear D gene. This CDR3 is 15 amino acids long. Looked up from germline, CDR1 is SGHDT and CDR2 is YYEEEE. The germline V and J ends were trimmed by 0 bases and 5 bases, with 13 bases remaining between them. The CDR3 DNA reads as TGTGCCAGCAGCTTGGTCGACTCAGGAAGAGATACGCAGTATTTT. Translating it yields CASSLVDSGRDTQYF.

This chain links TRBV13 with TRBJ2-3; 8 nucleotides line up with TRBD1. The V segment lost 5 bases and the J segment 1 base; nucleotides outside the gene matches: 5. CDR1 and CDR2 (germline): PRHDT, FYEKMQ (reference sequence). This CDR3 region has 15 residues. DNA for the CDR3: TGTGCCAGCAGCCCCTCGGGACAGGGCACAGATACGCAGTATTTT. Protein: CASSPSGQGTDTQYF.

The chain combines TRBV28 with TRBJ2-7, with 10 bases fitting TRBD1. V lost 6 bases, J lost 4 bases, and 6 bases stayed unmatched. The CDR3 is made up of 14 amino acids. The V gene's germline CDR1 is MDHEN and CDR2 SYDVKM. CDR3 DNA: TGTGCCAGCAGCTACGACAGGGGGCGATACGAGCAGTACTTC. Translation: CASSYDRGRYEQYF.

The V call is TRBV28, the J call TRBJ2-3; 10 nucleotides match TRBD2. CDR1 and CDR2 from the germline V gene are MDHEN and SYDVKM. This CDR3 region has 17 residues. V shed 2 bases and J 1 base; nucleotides not matched to a gene: 6. CDR3 coding DNA: TGTGCCAGCAGTTTAGAGACTAGCGGGTCACGCACAGATACGCAGTATTTT. Translated: CASSLETSGSRTDTQYF.

This clonotype was seen only once. The chain has TRBV28 and TRBJ1-4, with a weak D call TRBD1 (5 bases). The length of the CDR3 is 14 residues. Germline V gene lookup returns CDR1 MDHEN and CDR2 SYDVKM. The V gene lost 6 bases and the J gene lost 5 bases, with 13 bases spanning the gap. The CDR3 nucleotides read TGTGCCAGCAGCCCCCGACAGATAAATGAAAAACTGTTTTTT. Its protein is CASSPRQINEKLFF.

V gene TRBV4-3 combines with J gene TRBJ1-5; 8 nucleotides agree with TRBD1. The V gene end was trimmed by 4 bases and the J gene end by 1 base; junction bases not matched to a gene: 3. CDR1 is LGHNA, CDR2 YSLEER, per germline. This CDR3 comprises 15 residues. CDR3 region: CASSLTGESNQPQHF. CDR3 DNA: TGCGCCAGCAGCCTGACAGGGGAAAGCAATCAGCCCCAGCATTTT.

The V and J genes are TRBV4-3 and TRBJ2-1; 12 bases align to TRBD2. The V and J ends lost 1 base and 4 bases, in that order; junction bases with no gene match: 2. Germline V lookup: CDR1 LGHNA, CDR2 YSLEER. CDR3 length equals 16 residues. The CDR3 coding sequence is TGCGCCAGCAGCCAAGGGACTAGCGGGGCTTACAATGAGCAGTTCTTC. Translated, it gives CASSQGTSGAYNEQFF.

The J gene is TRBJ1-1, the V gene TRBV12-3 or TRBV12-4; D is perhaps TRBD1 (6 bases). The V and J ends lost 5 bases and 1 base respectively, with 8 bases between them. This CDR3 is 13 amino acids long. The CDR3 spells CASSTDRNTEAFF. The CDR3 DNA sequence: TGTGCCAGCAGTACGGACAGGAACACTGAAGCTTTCTTT.

V is TRBV7-6 and J is TRBJ1-2; D not certain. The germline V gene encodes CDR1 SGHVS and CDR2 FNYEAQ. The CDR3 has 17 residues. Trimming pared 1 base from V and 5 bases from J, leaving 20 bases between. The CDR3 region is CASSLGEDPTETYGYTF. CDR3 bases: TGTGCCAGCAGCTTAGGGGAGGACCCTACAGAAACTTATGGCTACACCTTC.

The genes are TRBV27 and TRBJ1-2; 7 bases match TRBD1. The V gene's germline CDR1 is MNHEY and CDR2 SMNVEV (reference sequence). V shed 7 bases and J 4 bases; nucleotides not matched to a gene: 9. CDR3 size: 14 residues. The CDR3 coding sequence is TGTGCCAGCAAACCCACAGGGGAGGGCTATGGCTACACCTTC. The encoded protein is CASKPTGEGYGYTF.

CDR3 coding DNA: TGTGCCTGGGAGGACGGGAGTAATTGGACCCAGTACTTC. It yields the protein CAWEDGSNWTQYF. This chain joins TRBV30 and TRBJ2-5; weak D call: TRBD2 (6 bases). V was clipped by 5 bases and J by 7 bases, with 17 bases between them. The CDR3 length is 13 residues. Looked up from germline, CDR1 is GTSNPN and CDR2 is SVGIG (reference sequence).

As regards this clonotype: Its ends do not fully match the called genes, so a read error is possible. In nucleotides, the CDR3 is TGTGCCAGCAGCTTAGAAACAGGGAACCCCGGGGAGCTGTTTTTT. The encoded protein is CASSLETGNPGELFF. The chain links TRBV27 to TRBJ2-2; possible D gene TRBD1, 6 bases. CDR3 length equals 15 residues. Germline V lookup: CDR1 MNHEY, CDR2 SMNVEV (reference sequence).

The chain employs TRBV20-1 and TRBJ2-7; D might be TRBD2 (6 bases). The CDR3 loop spans 11 amino acids. Germline-derived CDR1 and CDR2 are DFQATT and SNEGSKA (reference sequence). V was pared by 6 bases and J by 3 bases, with 9 bases between. CDR3 DNA sequence: TGCAGTGCATCAGCGGGCTACGAGCAGTACTTC. Residues: CSASAGYEQYF.

The rearrangement links TRBV30 to TRBJ1-1; possibly TRBD1 for D (5 bases). CDR1 and CDR2 (germline): GTSNPN, SVGIG (reference sequence). Trimming took off 8 bases at V and 1 base at J, with 17 bases between the two ends. This CDR3 region has 14 residues. The CDR3 sequence is CAQNLNGQNTEAFF. In nucleotides, the CDR3 is TGTGCCCAAAACCTCAACGGACAGAACACTGAAGCTTTCTTT. The full variable domain, in which reference TRBV30 and TRBJ1-1 provide the parts outside the CDR3, is SQTIHQWPATLVQPVGSPLSLECTVEGTSNPNLYWYRQAAGRGLQLLFYSVGIGQISSEVPQNLSASRPQDRQFILSSKKLLLSDSGFYLCAQNLNGQNTEAFFGQGTRLTVV.

V usage is TRBV5-6 and J usage is TRBJ2-1, with TRBD2 matching over 9 bases. Germline values: CDR1 SGHDT, CDR2 YYEEEE. With 4 bases clipped from V and 8 bases from J, the junction kept 10 bases outside the gene matches. There are 15 residues in the CDR3. CDR3 amino acids: CASSQNQGTSYEQFF. The CDR3 DNA reads as TGTGCCAGCAGCCAAAATCAAGGGACTAGCTATGAGCAGTTCTTC.

The chain joins TRBV4-2 to TRBJ2-3, with a weak D call TRBD2 (5 bases). Germline V gives CDR1 LGHNA, CDR2 YNFKEQ. V was shortened by 2 bases and J by 5 bases, with 20 bases between the two germline ends. CDR3 length: 17 amino acids. CDR3 nucleotide sequence: TGTGCCAGCAGCCAAAGTGGACGCCTCCTGGGAGAAGATACGCAGTATTTT. Residues: CASSQSGRLLGEDTQYF.

The chain uses TRBV10-3 and TRBJ2-2; TRBD2 might be the D (6 bases). Germline-derived CDR1 and CDR2 are ENHRY and SYGVKD. V lost 4 bases and J lost 0, with 12 bases in between. This CDR3 region has 16 residues. DNA for the CDR3: TGTGCCATCAGTGCGGGGGAAGCGGCGAACACCGGGGAGCTGTTTTTT. This sequence encodes CAISAGEAANTGELFF.

The chain is built from TRBV29-1 and TRBJ2-5, with 10 positions matching TRBD1. After removal of 5 bases from V and 3 bases from J, the junction contained 15 bases not matched to a gene. Germline V gives CDR1 SQVTM, CDR2 ANQGSEA. This CDR3 spans 17 amino acids. CDR3 sequence: CSVPQTGGWGPEETQYF. The CDR3 coding sequence is TGCAGCGTTCCGCAGACAGGGGGCTGGGGTCCCGAAGAGACCCAGTACTTC.

The chain links TRBV5-6 to TRBJ1-5; D may be TRBD1 (5 bases). Germline CDR1 and CDR2: SGHDT and YYEEEE. The V and J ends lost 0 bases and 6 bases respectively, with 13 bases between them. The CDR3 extends over 15 amino acids. CDR3 sequence reads: CASSLAGGMGQPQHF. The CDR3 nucleotides are TGTGCCAGCAGCTTGGCCGGGGGGATGGGTCAGCCCCAGCATTTT.

This chain links TRBV28 with TRBJ1-5; D uncertain. CDR1 and CDR2 from the germline V gene are MDHEN and SYDVKM. Trimming cost V 3 bases and J 7 bases, with 13 bases left between them. The CDR3 spans 14 residues. The CDR3 nucleotides are TGTGCCAGCAGTTTCGGGGTCTACGGGCAGCCCCAGCATTTT. Its protein is CASSFGVYGQPQHF.

This clonotype was picked up one time. The V call is TRBV29-1, the J call TRBJ2-1; weak D call: TRBD2 (6 bases). The CDR3 runs to 15 residues. Between the trimmed V and J ends, which lost 3 bases and 3 bases, there was a span of 15 bases. Germline V gives CDR1 SQVTM, CDR2 ANQGSEA. Here the CDR3 reads CSVDWTTGNYNEQFF. As DNA, the CDR3 is TGCAGCGTTGACTGGACTACCGGGAACTACAATGAGCAGTTCTTC.

This clonotype came up a few times. The chain uses TRBV4-3 and TRBJ2-1, with 10 positions matching TRBD2. The CDR3 loop spans 16 amino acids. CDR1 and CDR2 from the germline V gene are LGHNA and YSLEER. The ends lost 0 bases at V and 8 bases at J; junction bases unmatched: 7. The CDR3 loop reads CASSQERLAGVDEQFF. As DNA, the CDR3 is TGCGCCAGCAGCCAAGAACGTCTAGCGGGAGTGGATGAGCAGTTCTTC.

V and J are TRBV11-2 and TRBJ2-2, with 9 bases lining up with TRBD2. The CDR3 contains 17 residues. The V gene's germline CDR1 is SGHAT and CDR2 FQNNGV. After removal of 3 bases from V and 3 bases from J, the junction contained 8 bases not matched to a gene. The DNA for the CDR3 is TGTGCCAGCAGCTTTGGGGCTAGCGGGAAGGACACCGGGGAGCTGTTTTTT. This translates into CASSFGASGKDTGELFF.